A single TCR beta chain is shown here with its context. Antigen: not known. This entry comes from a study of long-term antiretroviral therapy in people with HIV. Trimming cost V 4 bases and J 0 bases, with 9 bases left between them. Germline V gene sequence: CDR1 MGHRA, CDR2 YSYEKL. This CDR3 is built from 15 residues. Study outcomes and limitations: Clones expanded before ART dominated the repertoire at all time points. Against controls, HIV repertoires showed narrower ranges of CDR3 length.

Sequencing used immunoSEQ v3.0 at survey level. This table comes from immunoSEQ multiplex PCR, and its TCRdb copy is limited to in-frame clones, with some not included. This sample carries about 25,000 clones, around 79% of them seen once, and the ten largest clones take roughly 10%. The chain couples TRBV4-1 to TRBJ2-2; D is perhaps TRBD2 (6 bases). This sequence originates from a woman in her forties with HIV. The sample was unsorted PBMCs, taken 1.2 years after starting antiretroviral therapy. CDR3 nucleotide sequence: TGCGCCAGCAGCCCACGGGGGACGAACACCGGGGAGCTGTTTTTT. Translation gives CASSPRGTNTGELFF.